A selection of T cell receptor beta chains follows, all from one sample in a study of cytomegalovirus exposure and HLA in healthy donors. TCRdb's table, derived via immunoSEQ multiplex PCR, lists solely in-frame clones and lacks some. The data show some 85,000 clones, approximately 71% seen once. The sequencing input was PBMCs. The receptor set was obtained from a man aged 25 to 45 in good health and CMV-seronegative. Both conserved end residues are part of each CDR3. A D gene is named only where the DNA matches it firmly. Not every row has a clone size; where given, it reads once, few, many or a size class.

V: TRBV28
J: TRBJ1-4
D: .
size: .
CDR3: CASSLPQGTGEKLFF
DNA: TGTGCCAGCAGCTTACCCCAGGGGACCGGGGAAAAACTGTTTTTT

V: TRBV5-6
J: TRBJ1-2
D: .
size: few
CDR3: CASSSGLLANYGYTF
DNA: TGTGCCAGCAGCTCCGGGTTACTAGCTAACTATGGCTACACCTTC

V: TRBV5-4
J: TRBJ2-1
D: .
size: .
CDR3: CASSLASSYNEQFF
DNA: TGTGCCAGCAGCTTGGCCTCCTCCTACAATGAGCAGTTCTTC

V: TRBV10-3
J: TRBJ2-1
D: TRBD1
size: .
CDR3: CAISGQGGSYNEQFF
DNA: TGTGCCATCAGTGGACAGGGGGGCTCCTACAATGAGCAGTTCTTC

V: TRBV7-2
J: TRBJ2-1
D: TRBD1
size: .
CDR3: CASSPGQGIFNEQFF
DNA: TGTGCCAGCAGCCCAGGACAGGGAATCTTCAATGAGCAGTTCTTC

V: TRBV7-9
J: TRBJ2-1
D: TRBD1
size: .
CDR3: CASSFLEQGLVSEQFF
DNA: TGTGCCAGCAGCTTCTTAGAACAGGGGTTAGTTAGTGAGCAGTTCTTC

V: TRBV11-2
J: TRBJ2-1
D: .
size: .
CDR3: CASSLESNLANEQFF
DNA: TGTGCCAGCAGCTTAGAATCAAACCTGGCAAATGAGCAGTTCTTC

V: TRBV11-2
J: TRBJ2-3
D: .
size: .
CDR3: CASSSLTDTQYF
DNA: TGTGCCAGCAGCTCCCTCACAGATACGCAGTATTTT

V: TRBV19
J: TRBJ1-6
D: .
size: .
CDR3: CASSIGLPNSPSPLHF
DNA: TGTGCCAGTAGTATAGGGTTGCCAAACAGTCCTTCACCCCTCCACTTT

V: TRBV6-1
J: TRBJ2-1
D: .
size: .
CDR3: CASSGEGQIYNEQFF
DNA: TGTGCCAGCAGTGGTGAAGGACAGATCTACAATGAGCAGTTCTTC

V: TRBV5-4
J: TRBJ1-6
D: TRBD1
size: few
CDR3: CASSLRTGNSPLHF
DNA: TGTGCCAGCAGCTTGCGGACAGGGAATTCACCCCTCCACTTT

V: TRBV18
J: TRBJ1-4
D: TRBD1
size: medium-sized
CDR3: CASSPYFGEGAKANEKLFF
DNA: TGTGCCAGCTCACCCTATTTTGGTGAGGGGGCGAAGGCTAATGAAAAACTGTTTTTT

V: TRBV9
J: TRBJ2-1
D: TRBD2
size: .
CDR3: CASASGGAGEQFF
DNA: TGTGCCAGCGCAAGCGGGGGGGCTGGTGAGCAGTTCTTC

V: TRBV7-9
J: TRBJ1-4
D: .
size: .
CDR3: CSSSLGSGSTNEKLFF
DNA: TGTTCCAGCAGCTTAGGGTCGGGATCAACTAATGAAAAACTGTTTTTT

V: TRBV7-8
J: TRBJ1-2
D: .
size: .
CDR3: CASSITAEGYYGYTF
DNA: TGTGCCAGCAGCATCACGGCCGAGGGATACTATGGCTACACCTTC

V: TRBV28
J: TRBJ2-2
D: TRBD1
size: .
CDR3: CASSSDRGPGTGELFF
DNA: TGTGCCAGCAGCTCAGACAGGGGGCCGGGCACCGGGGAGCTGTTTTTT

V: TRBV4-1
J: TRBJ2-7
D: .
size: .
CDR3: CASSQYPQGSSYEQYF
DNA: TGCGCCAGCAGCCAATACCCCCAGGGGAGCTCCTACGAGCAGTACTTC

V: TRBV2
J: TRBJ2-5
D: .
size: once
CDR3: CASSEGEDWRETQYF
DNA: TGTGCCAGCAGTGAAGGAGAGGACTGGCGGGAGACCCAGTACTTC

V: TRBV2
J: TRBJ1-2
D: TRBD1
size: .
CDR3: CASSETRQGPQVDGYTF
DNA: TGTGCCAGCAGTGAAACAAGACAGGGGCCTCAGGTCGATGGCTACACCTTC

V: TRBV28
J: TRBJ1-4
D: .
size: .
CDR3: CASSPIQGTKDNEKLFF
DNA: TGTGCCAGCAGTCCGATCCAAGGGACAAAGGATAATGAAAAACTGTTTTTT

V: TRBV28
J: TRBJ1-2
D: TRBD1
size: .
CDR3: CASTPAGTGDNGYTF
DNA: TGTGCCAGCACTCCCGCCGGGACAGGGGATAATGGCTACACCTTC

V: TRBV7-2
J: TRBJ2-7
D: TRBD1
size: .
CDR3: CASNPAGTGNAEQYF
DNA: TGTGCCAGCAATCCAGCGGGGACAGGGAACGCCGAGCAGTACTTC

V: TRBV13
J: TRBJ2-1
D: TRBD2
size: .
CDR3: CASSIGLAGVSQTYNEQFF
DNA: TGTGCCAGCAGCATTGGACTAGCGGGAGTCTCTCAAACGTACAATGAGCAGTTCTTC

V: TRBV14
J: TRBJ2-7
D: .
size: .
CDR3: CASSPRAGVSYEQYF
DNA: TGTGCCAGCAGCCCTCGGGCAGGGGTGTCCTACGAGCAGTACTTC

V: TRBV19
J: TRBJ1-5
D: .
size: .
CDR3: CASSIRAQPQHF
DNA: TGTGCCAGTAGTATAAGAGCTCAGCCCCAGCATTTT

V: TRBV5-1
J: TRBJ1-6
D: .
size: .
CDR3: CASSLQGNNSPLHF
DNA: TGCGCCAGCAGCTTGCAGGGGAATAATTCACCCCTCCACTTT

V: TRBV9
J: TRBJ1-1
D: TRBD1
size: .
CDR3: CASSGQGASTEAFF
DNA: TGTGCCAGCAGCGGACAGGGGGCTAGCACTGAAGCTTTCTTT

V: TRBV5-1
J: TRBJ2-1
D: TRBD2
size: .
CDR3: CASSGTSEPWDEQFF
DNA: TGCGCCAGCAGCGGGACTAGCGAGCCCTGGGATGAGCAGTTCTTC

V: TRBV29-1
J: TRBJ1-2
D: TRBD1
size: .
CDR3: CSVDPTGGYGYTF
DNA: TGCAGCGTTGATCCGACAGGGGGCTATGGCTACACCTTC

V: TRBV9
J: TRBJ2-7
D: TRBD2
size: .
CDR3: CASSPGLADLYEQYF
DNA: TGTGCCAGCAGCCCAGGACTAGCGGACCTCTACGAGCAGTACTTC

V: TRBV4-2
J: TRBJ2-3
D: .
size: .
CDR3: CASSQAHPTGTDTQYF
DNA: TGTGCCAGCAGCCAAGCGCACCCGACTGGCACAGATACGCAGTATTTT

V: TRBV4-2
J: TRBJ1-3
D: .
size: .
CDR3: CASSQGGGTGNTIYF
DNA: TGTGCCAGCAGCCAAGGGGGGGGAACTGGAAACACCATATATTTT

V: TRBV30
J: TRBJ1-6
D: .
size: .
CDR3: CAWSVGSTQGSSPLHF
DNA: TGTGCCTGGAGTGTTGGGTCAACCCAGGGGAGTTCACCCCTCCACTTT

V: TRBV9
J: TRBJ2-7
D: .
size: .
CDR3: CASSPGLTYEQYF
DNA: TGTGCCAGCAGCCCTGGACTTACCTACGAGCAGTACTTC

V: TRBV5-5
J: TRBJ2-7
D: .
size: .
CDR3: CASSPRDTLVSYEQYF
DNA: TGTGCCAGCAGCCCACGGGACACCTTAGTCTCCTACGAGCAGTACTTC

V: TRBV7-9
J: TRBJ2-3
D: .
size: few
CDR3: CASSLFQGSTDTQYF
DNA: TGTGCCAGCAGCTTATTCCAGGGGAGCACAGATACGCAGTATTTT

V: TRBV4-2
J: TRBJ2-1
D: TRBD2
size: few
CDR3: CASSQDGTSGGASNEQFF
DNA: TGTGCCAGCAGCCAAGATGGGACTAGCGGGGGCGCATCCAATGAGCAGTTCTTC

V: TRBV6-1
J: TRBJ1-5
D: .
size: .
CDR3: CASSEVAGGGNQPQHF
DNA: TGTGCCAGCAGTGAAGTGGCAGGAGGAGGCAATCAGCCCCAGCATTTT

V: TRBV19
J: TRBJ2-1
D: TRBD1
size: .
CDR3: CASSPGQGANEQFF
DNA: TGTGCCAGTAGTCCAGGACAGGGGGCGAATGAGCAGTTCTTC

V: TRBV11-2
J: TRBJ2-7
D: TRBD2
size: .
CDR3: CASSLSRGSSYEQYF
DNA: TGTGCCAGCAGCTTAAGTCGCGGGAGCTCCTACGAGCAGTACTTC

V: TRBV4-3
J: TRBJ2-3
D: .
size: .
CDR3: CASSSRWTVGQYF
DNA: TGCGCCAGCAGCAGTCGTTGGACAGTGGGGCAGTATTTT

V: TRBV9
J: TRBJ1-2
D: .
size: .
CDR3: CASSVGGTKTNYGYTF
DNA: TGTGCCAGCAGCGTAGGTGGGACAAAAACTAACTATGGCTACACCTTC

V: TRBV11-2
J: TRBJ2-1
D: .
size: .
CDR3: CASSFLGGQGIHNEQFF
DNA: TGTGCCAGCAGCTTCTTGGGCGGGCAGGGGATTCACAATGAGCAGTTCTTC

V: TRBV5-1
J: TRBJ2-2
D: TRBD2
size: .
CDR3: CASQHSGTTNTGELFF
DNA: TGCGCCAGCCAACATTCAGGGACTACGAACACCGGGGAGCTGTTTTTT

V: TRBV10-2
J: TRBJ1-2
D: .
size: .
CDR3: CASRPRRVSDGYTF
DNA: TGCGCCAGTAGGCCCAGGAGGGTTTCGGATGGCTACACCTTC

V: TRBV5-1
J: TRBJ2-2
D: TRBD1
size: .
CDR3: CASSLAGQGPGELFF
DNA: TGCGCCAGCAGCTTGGCCGGACAGGGCCCCGGGGAGCTGTTTTTT

V: TRBV4-3
J: TRBJ1-6
D: .
size: .
CDR3: CASSQGPGSYNSPLHF
DNA: TGCGCCAGCAGCCAAGGTCCGGGCTCCTATAATTCACCCCTCCACTTT

V: TRBV19
J: TRBJ2-1
D: TRBD1
size: .
CDR3: CASTTGQGVGEQFF
DNA: TGTGCCAGTACCACCGGACAGGGAGTGGGTGAGCAGTTCTTC

V: TRBV5-4
J: TRBJ2-5
D: .
size: .
CDR3: CASSSQETQYF
DNA: TGTGCCAGCAGCTCTCAAGAGACCCAGTACTTC